This TCR beta chain is drawn from a study of blood T cell repertoires in COVID-19 (dated by TCRdb to 2018 to 2021). Describing the broader study: The collaborator samples originated in the United States, Italy and Spain and spanned the acute and convalescent phases of COVID-19. The material from the prospective study consisted of cDNA or gDNA derived from T cells, B-cell-depleted T cells, or PBMCs. Subjects who had been exposed to COVID-19, were actively infected with it, or had recovered from it provided the deeply sampled blood TCRbeta repertoires that made up the dataset. The repertoires were released in a freely available public database intended as a resource for research on the immune response to SARS-CoV-2. The samples were drawn from two sources: the first 160 participants of the ongoing ImmuneRACE study, and about 1,300 subjects contributed by 6 global collaborators. A de-identified subject ID, COVID-19 status, age in years and sex were almost always included in the sample metadata. Where available, HLA class I and class II types were obtained from metadata supplied by the sample provider rather than from assay-based typing.

Collaborating institutions collected whole blood in K2EDTA tubes following their own protocols. For TCRbeta analysis, collaborators shipped samples as frozen whole blood, isolated PBMCs, or DNA extracted from either of those sample types. CDR1 LGHDT and CDR2 YNNKEL are derived from the germline V gene (reference sequence). Clipping removes 4 bases from V and 8 bases from J, with 8 as the unmatched junction base count. The CDR3 contains 15 residues, cysteine and phenylalanine counted. CDR3 DNA is the only sequence kept; it has 45 bases, read in frame from the first base. Points the paper makes about the study in general: The quantity of clinical and demographic metadata differed by source and by participant and was supplied without curation.

TCRbeta CDR3 regions were amplified from genomic DNA by means of the immunoSEQ Assay, a bias-controlled multiplex PCR. The study's own analysis went as follows. The number of nucleated cells in each sample was estimated from the amplification of reference gene primers within the assay. Sequence reads were collapsed and filtered to measure the absolute abundance of every unique TCRbeta CDR3 rearrangement. Productive Simpson clonality was computed per sample as the square root of Simpson's diversity index over productive rearrangements. TCRdb holds this immuneACCESS table with in-frame rearrangements only. Some clones are missing; in checked studies, unresolved V genes explain under half, and the rest has no known cause. The D gene and trimming were derived from the DNA, and the V and J assignments and clone size from that table. The sample table shows some 170,000 clones, and about 87% are seen once. The ten largest make up around 1.4% of the sample.

This clone occurred a few times. Its specific antigen is unknown. The input lacks base qualities; no much larger clone sits a single base away. This receptor was taken from a woman in her forties or fifties with acute or convalescent COVID-19. Sequencing was carried out using peripheral blood. The chain couples TRBV3-1 (or the pseudogene TRBV3-2) to TRBJ2-1; 10 bases in between match TRBD1. CDR3 region: CASSPGTGEFDEQFF. The DNA sequence follows: TGTGCCAGCAGCCCGGGGACAGGGGAATTCGATGAGCAGTTCTTC.